This T cell receptor beta chain was captured by sequencing in a study of blood T cell repertoires in COVID-19. Study-wide background: Researchers got acute and convalescent COVID-19 samples from the United States, Italy and Spain. PBMCs, B-cell-depleted T cells, or T cells provided the cDNA or gDNA that made up the material.

Germline-derived CDR1 and CDR2 are SGHRS and YFSETQ. Losses at the gene ends were 0 bases for V and 1 base for J; bases not matched to a gene: 3. The CDR3 contains 17 residues. Sequenced by immunoSEQ multiplex PCR; TCRdb stores in-frame clones only, minus some. The sample has approximately 350,000 clones; 80% to 90% are singletons. The TCR comes from a man aged 25 to 40 with active or convalescent COVID-19. The V and J genes are TRBV5-1 and TRBJ2-2, with 10 bases fitting TRBD2. The sequenced sample was peripheral blood. The CDR3 DNA follows: TGCGCCAGCAGCTTGGCTACTAGCGGGGTGAACACCGGGGAGCTGTTTTTT. Protein: CASSLATSGVNTGELFF. Together with reference TRBV5-1 and TRBJ2-2, the CDR3 gives the full variable domain: KAGVTQTPRYLIKTRGQQVTLSCSPISGHRSVSWYQQTPGQGLQFLFEYFSETQRNKGNFPGRFSGRQFSNSRSEMNVSTLELGDSALYLCASSLATSGVNTGELFFGEGSRLTVL.